The clone carrying this T cell receptor (beta chain) was picked up many times. Its cognate antigen is unknown. The sample comes from a study of T cells in Graves' hyperthyroidism and ophthalmopathy. Across the whole study: Prior to any treatment, at the point of initial diagnosis, peripheral blood was collected.

Notes on the study in general: The model's output predicted ophthalmopathy at a median of 6.5 months prior to onset.

Diagnosis of hyperthyroidism was new in patients aged 18 to 65, and its duration was under 2 months. Ahead of any ophthalmopathy symptoms, the blood sample was obtained at the first diagnosis of hyperthyroidism. Template material for amplifying TCR beta CDR3 regions consisted of RNA transcripts. HTBI primers were employed in a first-round RT-PCR of the TCR CDR3. TCRdb reanalysed the multiplex PCR reads using MiXCR and keeps one entry per CDR3 protein. The sample comprises roughly 580,000 distinct CDR3 sequences, about 14% of which are singletons, and 4.5% to 6% rests with the top ten. The source material was blood. This TCR derives from a woman aged 30 to 39 with Graves' hyperthyroidism that later progressed to Graves' ophthalmopathy.

The CDR3 nucleotides read TGTGCCAGCAGTTTCGGAGGGCCCGAGACCCAGTACTTC. Its translation is CASSFGGPETQYF. The chain is built from TRBV12-3 or TRBV12-4 and TRBJ2-5; possibly TRBD2 for D (6 bases). V was trimmed by 3 bases and J by 5 bases, leaving 10 bases between them. The CDR3 runs 13 residues.